Given below is one T cell receptor (beta chain) in context. Its antigen is undetermined. CDR3 length: 17 residues. V shed 0 bases and J shed 0 bases, with 12 bases lying between them. CDR1 and CDR2 from the germline V gene are SGHVS and FNYEAQ. This table comes from immunoSEQ multiplex PCR, and its TCRdb copy is limited to in-frame clones, with some not included. The sample holds about 99,000 clones, roughly 90% seen once. These data originate in a study of T cell responses to AZD1222 COVID-19 vaccine. Findings and limits, study-wide: Across spike, vaccine-associated CD4 TCRs were found, dominant at 160-218 and 743-854. Baseline testing showed seropositivity in only five to seven AZD1222 recipients.

This sequence was found in an adult who received the AZD1222 COVID-19 vaccine. Material: peripheral blood, obtained 28 days after the second AZD1222 dose. The J gene is TRBJ1-3, the V gene TRBV7-6; D may be TRBD1 (5 bases). CDR3 amino acids: CASSLAAGPSSGNTIYF. The DNA for the CDR3 is TGTGCCAGCAGCTTAGCGGCAGGGCCTAGCTCTGGAAACACCATATATTTT. Variable domain in full (rest from reference TRBV7-6 and TRBJ1-3): GAGVSQSPRYKVTKRGQDVALRCDPISGHVSLYWYRQALGQGPEFLTYFNYEAQQDKSGLPNDRFSAERPEGSISTLTIQRTEQRDSAMYRCASSLAAGPSSGNTIYFGEGSWLTVV.